This passage covers 11 T cell receptor beta chains from one sample sequenced in a study of blood T cell repertoires in COVID-19. Profiling relied on immunoSEQ multiplex PCR, and the TCRdb table lists in-frame clones only, not all of them. Among about 110,000 clones listed, around 90% were seen once. Sequencing was performed on peripheral blood. Receptors originate from a human donor in a cohort sampled during active COVID-19.

This sequence joins TRBV5-1 and TRBJ2-5; D gene uncertain. V shed 0 bases and J shed 5 bases, with 8 bases lying between them. The CDR3 runs 13 residues. The germline V gene has CDR1 SGHRS and CDR2 YFSETQ. The CDR3 coding sequence is TGCGCCAGCAGCTTGGGGCCCAAGGAGACCCAGTACTTC. This gives the protein CASSLGPKETQYF.

The chain recombines TRBV4-2 with TRBJ2-1; D unclear. CDR1 is LGHNA, CDR2 YNFKEQ, per germline. CDR3 length: 11 residues. V lost 2 bases and J lost 9, with 5 bases in between. For the CDR3, the DNA is TGTGCCAGCAGCCAACTATCTGAGCAGTTCTTC. It encodes CASSQLSEQFF.

The chain couples TRBV7-3 to TRBJ2-1, with D possibly being TRBD1 (5 bases). Germline V gives CDR1 SGHTA, CDR2 FQGTGA. The CDR3 length is 15 residues. Trimming shortened V by 5 bases and J by 6 bases, and 17 bases separated the two germline ends. The CDR3 here is CASSPVLVRANEQFF. The CDR3 DNA follows: TGTGCCAGCAGCCCGGTTCTGGTCAGGGCCAATGAGCAGTTCTTC.

V is TRBV4-1 and J is TRBJ1-4, with D tentatively TRBD1 (6 bases). The CDR3 is made up of 17 amino acids. Germline loops: CDR1 MGHRA, CDR2 YSYEKL. Trimming cost V 3 bases and J 4 bases, with 18 bases left between them. For the CDR3, the DNA is TGCGCCAGCAGCCAGAGTACAGGGAAGTCCCTTAATGAAAAACTGTTTTTT. This gives the protein CASSQSTGKSLNEKLFF.

This clone was observed a few times. The chain recombines TRBV11-3 with TRBJ2-1, with D possibly matching TRBD2 (6 bases). The V end lost 0 bases, the J end lost 9 bases, and 9 bases lay between the germline ends. Germline V gene lookup returns CDR1 SGHNT and CDR2 YENEEA. The CDR3 extends over 13 amino acids. Here the CDR3 DNA reads TGTGCCAGCAGCTTAGAGCGGGATGTTGAGCAGTTCTTC. It translates to CASSLERDVEQFF.

The rearrangement links TRBV28 to TRBJ2-3; 7 bases are shared with TRBD1. Germline V CDR1 and CDR2: MDHEN, SYDVKM. The V segment lost 6 bases and the J segment 3 bases; nucleotides outside the gene matches: 6. CDR3 length equals 14 residues. The CDR3 here is CASSRQGTTDTQYF. In DNA, the CDR3 is TGTGCCAGCAGCCGACAGGGTACGACAGATACGCAGTATTTT.

CDR3 sequence reads: CSASPNNRGKGFRDIQYF. DNA of the CDR3: TGCAGTGCTAGTCCCAATAACAGGGGGAAGGGGTTTAGGGACATTCAGTACTTC. The rearrangement uses TRBV20-1 and TRBJ2-4, with 8 bases matching TRBD1. The CDR3 loop spans 18 amino acids. Trimming at V came to 3 bases and at J to 8 bases, leaving 21 bases not matched to a gene. Germline CDR1 reads DFQATT; CDR2 reads SNEGSKA (reference sequence).

This chain uses TRBV19 with TRBJ1-1; TRBD1 agrees at 7 bases. V gave up 8 bases and J gave up 4 bases; unmatched junction bases: 10. The V gene's germline CDR1 is LNHDA and CDR2 SQIVND (reference sequence). CDR3 size: 14 residues. CDR3 DNA sequence: TGTGCCAGTCAGGGGGAAGCGTCGGGCACTGAAGCTTTCTTT. Residues: CASQGEASGTEAFF. The full variable domain, its missing parts supplied by reference TRBV19 and TRBJ1-1, is DGGITQSPKYLFRKEGQNVTLSCEQNLNHDAMYWYRQDPGQGLRLIYYSQIVNDFQKGDIAEGYSVSREKKESFPLTVTSAQKNPTAFYLCASQGEASGTEAFFGQGTRLTVV.

This chain connects TRBV2 to TRBJ2-7; D unclear. V lost 1 base and J lost 3, with 13 bases in between. Germline CDR1 SNHLY, CDR2 FYNNEI. The length of the CDR3 is 15 residues. Here the CDR3 DNA reads TGTGCCAGCAGTGAAGGACACGGCTCCCTCTACGAGCAGTACTTC. Its protein is CASSEGHGSLYEQYF. The variable domain in full, completed from reference TRBV2 and TRBJ2-7, reads EPEVTQTPSHQVTQMGQEVILRCVPISNHLYFYWYRQILGQKVEFLVSFYNNEISEKSEIFDDQFSVERPDGSNFTLKIRSTKLEDSAMYFCASSEGHGSLYEQYFGPGTRLTVT.

This clone was counted many times. The genes are TRBV5-6 and TRBJ2-3; maybe TRBD1 (5 bases). The germline V gene encodes CDR1 SGHDT and CDR2 YYEEEE. The V end was cut by 0 bases, the J end by 5 bases, with 10 bases between. CDR3 size: 14 residues. The CDR3 here is CASSLGTQGDTQYF. Here the CDR3 DNA reads TGTGCCAGCAGCTTGGGGACCCAGGGAGATACGCAGTATTTT.

This sequence joins TRBV18 and TRBJ1-3, with a tentative D call TRBD1 (5 bases). The CDR3 contains 18 residues. Trimming cost V 0 bases and J 0 bases, with 15 bases left between them. Germline lookup yields CDR1 KGHSH and CDR2 LQKENI. The CDR3: CASSPPNGGDRSGNTIYF. The CDR3 region has the DNA TGTGCCAGCTCACCACCGAATGGCGGGGACCGCTCTGGAAACACCATATATTTT.